This T cell receptor beta chain emerged from a study of identical twins. This CDR3 contains 16 residues. The germline gives CDR1 SGDLS, CDR2 YYNGEE. Losses at the gene ends were 0 bases for V and 5 bases for J; bases not matched to a gene: 6. Healthy Caucasians alone served as donors. This clonotype showed up just a few times. Each CDR3 protein is one row after TCRdb ran MiXCR on the 5' RACE reads. Of 500,000 or so distinct CDR3 sequences in the sample, 13% to 15% were seen once. These data also featured in a second study, about yellow fever vaccine responses in identical twins. That paper states: Reported findings indicate that twins' vaccine T cell responses seemed partially convergent, partially personalized.

The V call is TRBV9, the J call TRBJ2-2, with 8 bases lining up with TRBD2. The sequenced material came from CD4+ T cells sorted from blood. The receptor was derived from a woman aged 18-29 years in good health. CDR3 loop: CASSVAGGATTGELFF. The DNA of the CDR3 is TGTGCCAGCAGCGTAGCCGGGGGGGCTACGACCGGGGAGCTGTTTTTT.